The T cell receptor beta chain under discussion was sequenced for a study of cytomegalovirus exposure and HLA in healthy donors. Amplification used 60 Vbeta primers and 13 Jbeta primers. Some clones are missing from TCRdb's copy, which holds only in-frame ones; the method was immunoSEQ multiplex PCR. The repertoire consists of 150,000 to 200,000 clones, with more than 65% occurring once and the leading ten covering about 9.7%. The length of the CDR3 is 14 residues. Looked up from germline, CDR1 is SGHDN and CDR2 is FVKESK. Deletions cut 3 bases from V and 4 bases from J, with 13 bases between. The chain recombines TRBV14 with TRBJ2-7, with D perhaps matching TRBD1 (5 bases). This clonotype was obtained from a man aged 18 to 29 in good health and CMV-seropositive. The specimen sequenced was PBMCs. CDR3 sequence (DNA): TGTGCCAGCAGCCATTCAGGGATCTCTTACGAGCAGTACTTC. It is translated as CASSHSGISYEQYF.